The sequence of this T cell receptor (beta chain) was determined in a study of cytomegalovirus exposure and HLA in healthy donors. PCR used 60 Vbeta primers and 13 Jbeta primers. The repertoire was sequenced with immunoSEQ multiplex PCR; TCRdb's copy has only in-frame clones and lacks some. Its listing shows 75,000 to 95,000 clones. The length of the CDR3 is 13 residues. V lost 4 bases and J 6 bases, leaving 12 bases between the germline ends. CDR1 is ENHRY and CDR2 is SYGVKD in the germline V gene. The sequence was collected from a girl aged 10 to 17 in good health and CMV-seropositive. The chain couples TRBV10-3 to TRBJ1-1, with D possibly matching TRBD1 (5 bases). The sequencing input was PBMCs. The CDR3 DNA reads TGTGCCATCAGTGGCAAAGGGGCCCCTGAAGCTTTCTTT. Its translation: CAISGKGAPEAFF.